This T cell receptor (beta chain) was captured in a study of blood T cell repertoires in COVID-19. Study details: Acute and convalescent COVID-19 samples came from the United States, Italy and Spain. Sources were T cells, B-cell-depleted T cells, or PBMCs; the material itself was cDNA or gDNA.

Original data processing: Reference gene primers were amplified, and this amplification served to estimate nucleated cell counts. Using immunoSEQ multiplex PCR, the repertoire was profiled, and TCRdb retains in-frame clones only, with some absent. The DNA gave D and trimming, while V, J and clone size come from that table. The sample holds approximately 180,000 clones, roughly 89% seen once. Germline V gene sequence: CDR1 KGHSH, CDR2 LQKENI. The V end was cut by 3 bases, the J end by 4 bases, with 14 bases between. The CDR3 has 15 residues. Seattle patient enrollment occurred during active infection, with longitudinal follow-up thereafter.

V and J are TRBV18 and TRBJ2-3, with TRBD2 as a possible D gene (6 bases). Sequences were obtained from peripheral blood. The sequence was collected from a woman in her seventies with COVID-19, enrolled during active disease. CDR3 DNA: TGTGCCAGCTCACCGACTAGTCTATTATCAGATACGCAGTATTTT. The encoded protein is CASSPTSLLSDTQYF.